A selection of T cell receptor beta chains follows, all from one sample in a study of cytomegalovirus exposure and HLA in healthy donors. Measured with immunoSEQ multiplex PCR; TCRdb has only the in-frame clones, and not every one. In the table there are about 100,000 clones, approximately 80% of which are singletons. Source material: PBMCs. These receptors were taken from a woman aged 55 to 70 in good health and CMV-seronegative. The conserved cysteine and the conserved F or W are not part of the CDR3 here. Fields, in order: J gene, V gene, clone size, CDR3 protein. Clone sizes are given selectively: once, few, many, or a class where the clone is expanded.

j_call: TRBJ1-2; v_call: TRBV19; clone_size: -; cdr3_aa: ASSTWTGQYGYT
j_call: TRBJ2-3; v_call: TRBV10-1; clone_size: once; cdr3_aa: ASSITAGGLTDTQY
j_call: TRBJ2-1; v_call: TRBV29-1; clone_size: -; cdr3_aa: SVGTSGYNEQF
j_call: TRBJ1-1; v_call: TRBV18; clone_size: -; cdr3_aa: ASSPQGILVNTEAF
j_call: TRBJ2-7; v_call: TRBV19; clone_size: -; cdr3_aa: ASSMDRNSYEQY
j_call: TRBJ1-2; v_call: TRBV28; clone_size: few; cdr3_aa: ASSPHAQPPRGYT
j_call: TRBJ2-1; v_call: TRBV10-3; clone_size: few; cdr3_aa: AILTGLAGDNEQF
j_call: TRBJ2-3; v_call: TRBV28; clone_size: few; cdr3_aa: ASRGQGSDTQY
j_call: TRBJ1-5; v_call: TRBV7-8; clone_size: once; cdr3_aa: ASSPAEARPQH
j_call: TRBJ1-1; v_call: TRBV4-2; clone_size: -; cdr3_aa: ASSPGTGVGEAF
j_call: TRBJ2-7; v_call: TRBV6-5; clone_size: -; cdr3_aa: ASSYSTGVYEQY
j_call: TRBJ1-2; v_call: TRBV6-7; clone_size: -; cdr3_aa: ASSTGTHRVNNYGYT
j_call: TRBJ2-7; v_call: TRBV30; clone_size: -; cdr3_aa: AWSQRHEQY
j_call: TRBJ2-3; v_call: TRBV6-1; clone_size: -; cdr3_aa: ASSGLGAGLITDTQY
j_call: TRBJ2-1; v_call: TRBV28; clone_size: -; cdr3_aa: ASSSRIFYNEQF
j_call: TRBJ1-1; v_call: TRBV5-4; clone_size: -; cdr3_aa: ASSLRAGMNTEAF
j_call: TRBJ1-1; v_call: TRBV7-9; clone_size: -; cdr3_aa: ASSKDSWNTEAF
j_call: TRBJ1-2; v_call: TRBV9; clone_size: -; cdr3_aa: ASSANRGGNYGYT
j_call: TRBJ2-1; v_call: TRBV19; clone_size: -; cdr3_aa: ASSSRTSARYNEQF
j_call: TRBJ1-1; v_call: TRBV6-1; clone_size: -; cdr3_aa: ASRPREFEAF
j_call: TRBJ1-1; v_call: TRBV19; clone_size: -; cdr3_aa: ASSLQQNTEAF
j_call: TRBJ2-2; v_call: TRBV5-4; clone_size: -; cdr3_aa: ASSPVSGGSPGELF
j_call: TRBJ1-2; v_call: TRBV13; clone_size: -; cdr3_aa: ASSLSGPFRGDNYGYT
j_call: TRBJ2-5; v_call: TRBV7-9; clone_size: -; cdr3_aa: ASSFLAGLETQY
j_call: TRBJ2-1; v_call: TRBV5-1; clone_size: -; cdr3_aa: ASSTDRTLQF
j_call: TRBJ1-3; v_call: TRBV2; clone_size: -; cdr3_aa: ASSKNTGYGNTIY
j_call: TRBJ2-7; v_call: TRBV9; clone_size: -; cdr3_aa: ASSLSTGSSYEQY
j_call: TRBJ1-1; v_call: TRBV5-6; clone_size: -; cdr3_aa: ASSLRQSFTEAF
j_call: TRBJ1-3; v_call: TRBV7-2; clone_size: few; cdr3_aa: ASSLAHGQAGNTIY
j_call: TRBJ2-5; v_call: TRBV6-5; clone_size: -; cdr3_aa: ASSYSPGGLVETQY
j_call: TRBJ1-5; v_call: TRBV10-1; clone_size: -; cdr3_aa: ASNPDQPQH
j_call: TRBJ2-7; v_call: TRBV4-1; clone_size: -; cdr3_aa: ASSQDPSVSEQY
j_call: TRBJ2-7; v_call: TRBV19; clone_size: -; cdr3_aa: ASGRPAGISYEQY
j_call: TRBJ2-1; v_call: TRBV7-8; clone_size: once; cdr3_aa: ASSLEAGVPYNEQF
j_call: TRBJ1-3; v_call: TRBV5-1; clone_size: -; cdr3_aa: ASRFGSNSGNTIY
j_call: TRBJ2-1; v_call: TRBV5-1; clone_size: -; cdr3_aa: ASSTSGGASNEQF
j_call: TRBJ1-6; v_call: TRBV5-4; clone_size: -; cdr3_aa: ASSLGGGMGARTLH
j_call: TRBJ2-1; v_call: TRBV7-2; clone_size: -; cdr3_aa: ASRYRDREHPEHNEQF
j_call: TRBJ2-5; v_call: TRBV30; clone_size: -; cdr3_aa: AWNPSGRETQY
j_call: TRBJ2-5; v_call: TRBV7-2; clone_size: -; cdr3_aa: ASSWGGDQETQY
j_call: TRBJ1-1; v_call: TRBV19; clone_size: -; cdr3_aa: ASSYFSSGTEAF
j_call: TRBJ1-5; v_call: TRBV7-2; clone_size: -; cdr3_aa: ASSLWGLNQPQH
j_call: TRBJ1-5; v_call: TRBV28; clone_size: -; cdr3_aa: ASSNRQGGGQPQH
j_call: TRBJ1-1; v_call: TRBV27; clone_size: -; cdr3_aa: ASSLYRATEAF
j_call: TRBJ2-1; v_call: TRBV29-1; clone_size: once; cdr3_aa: SVETGLAERPYNEQF
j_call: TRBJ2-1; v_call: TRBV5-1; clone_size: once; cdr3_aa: ASSLAGTDYNEQF
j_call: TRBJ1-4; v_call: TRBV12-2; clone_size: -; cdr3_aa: ASRLAVQGSGVGEKLF
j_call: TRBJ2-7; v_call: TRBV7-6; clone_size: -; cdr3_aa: ASSLGGTGRDEQY
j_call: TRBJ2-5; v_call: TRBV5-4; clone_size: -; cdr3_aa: ASSLWAYQETQY
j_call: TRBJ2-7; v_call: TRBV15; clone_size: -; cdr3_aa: ATSRGGVPYEQY
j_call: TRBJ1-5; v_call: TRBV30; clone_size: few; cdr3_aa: AFALRGSQPQH
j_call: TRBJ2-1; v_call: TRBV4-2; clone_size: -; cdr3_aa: ASSQGTGGRAHNEQF
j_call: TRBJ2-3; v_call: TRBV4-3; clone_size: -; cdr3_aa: ASSPGDRGWATDTQY
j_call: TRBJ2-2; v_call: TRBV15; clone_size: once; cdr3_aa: ATSKALYPGLNELGELF
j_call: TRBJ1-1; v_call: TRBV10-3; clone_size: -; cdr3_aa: AITETGRGDDRTEAF
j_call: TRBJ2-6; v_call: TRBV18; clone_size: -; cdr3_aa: ASSPESGANVLT
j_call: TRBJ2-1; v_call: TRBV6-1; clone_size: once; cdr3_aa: ASSPNRTYNEQF
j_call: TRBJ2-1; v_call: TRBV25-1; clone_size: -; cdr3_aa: ASTYSGGNNEQF
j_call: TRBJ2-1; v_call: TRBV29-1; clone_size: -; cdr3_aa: SVVIRDNEQF